This passage covers 18 T cell receptor beta chains from one sample sequenced in a study of OX40 agonist ivuxolimab in advanced cancers. Assay used: immunoSEQ multiplex PCR; TCRdb lists only in-frame clones, some missing. The sample consists of 100,000 to 120,000 clones, about 92% of them appearing once. Sequencing used CD4+ or CD8+ T cells sorted from blood, obtained in a trial of the OX40 agonist ivuxolimab. The origin of the receptors is an adult with an advanced solid tumor such as melanoma, head and neck, liver or kidney cancer.

The chain joins TRBV6-5 to TRBJ2-3, with D perhaps assigned TRBD1 or TRBD2 (7 bases each). Trimming pared 7 bases from V and 7 bases from J, leaving 18 bases between. In germline, CDR1 is MNHEY, CDR2 SVGAGI. The CDR3 has 14 residues. DNA for the CDR3: TGTGCCAGCAATGGGGCAGGGGGGGCATATACGCAGTATTTT. Translated: CASNGAGGAYTQYF.

This clone showed up just once. The J gene is TRBJ1-1, the V gene TRBV28; D is ambiguous. Germline assignment: CDR1 MDHEN and CDR2 SYDVKM. The CDR3 totals 12 residues. V shed 6 bases and J shed 1 base, with 6 bases lying between them. CDR3 in DNA: TGTGCCAGCAGGGATCAGAACACTGAAGCTTTCTTT. It yields the protein CASRDQNTEAFF. Drawing the rest from reference TRBV28 and TRBJ1-1, the complete variable domain is DVKVTQSSRYLVKRTGEKVFLECVQDMDHENMFWYRQDPGLGLRLIYFSYDVKMKEKGDIPEGYSVSREKKERFSLILESASTNQTSMYLCASRDQNTEAFFGQGTRLTVV.

This clone was seen only a few times. The V call is TRBV19, the J call TRBJ1-6; the D is unclear. The CDR3 is 14 residues long. Germline V gene lookup returns CDR1 LNHDA and CDR2 SQIVND (reference sequence). With 4 bases removed from V and 9 bases from J, the gap between germline ends came to 13 bases. CDR3 loop: CASSTLGPGSPLHF. The CDR3 DNA reads TGTGCCAGTAGTACTCTGGGCCCTGGTTCACCCCTCCACTTT.

The chain links TRBV7-2 to TRBJ1-1, with TRBD1 identical over 9 bases. The germline V gene encodes CDR1 SGHTA and CDR2 FQGNSA. This CDR3 contains 14 residues. The junction had 6 bases not matched to a gene; V was cut back by 3 bases and J by 7 bases. The CDR3 loop reads CASSLGQGGGEAFF. The CDR3 DNA reads as TGTGCCAGCAGCTTGGGACAGGGAGGGGGTGAAGCTTTCTTT.

The DNA of the CDR3 is TGTGCCGAAGGGGGACAGATGCAAGAGACCCAGTACTTC. Its translation: CAEGGQMQETQYF. The chain employs TRBV6-5 and TRBJ2-5, with 7 bases aligning to TRBD1. This CDR3 has 13 residues. CDR1 and CDR2 (germline): MNHEY, SVGAGI. The V segment lost 11 bases and the J segment 2 bases; nucleotides outside the gene matches: 8.

Here the CDR3 DNA reads TGTGCCAGCAGCCCGGGACAGGCAGCCACCCTCCACTTT. This sequence encodes CASSPGQAATLHF. The chain carries TRBV9 and TRBJ1-6; 8 bases are shared with TRBD1. The CDR3 consists of 13 residues. J was trimmed by 14 bases and V by 4 bases; bases with no gene match: 8. Germline-derived CDR1 and CDR2 are SGDLS and YYNGEE.

This clone was counted a single time. V usage is TRBV7-3 and J usage is TRBJ2-1; 9 nucleotides line up with TRBD2. Germline-derived CDR1 and CDR2 are SGHTA and FQGTGA. V lost 6 bases, J lost 5 bases, and 5 bases stayed unmatched. The CDR3 length is 14 residues. CDR3 in DNA: TGTGCCAGCAGAGCGGGGGGAGACCACAATGAGCAGTTCTTC. This encodes CASRAGGDHNEQFF.

V gene TRBV6-6 combines with J gene TRBJ2-7; a weak D match, TRBD2 (5 bases). Trimming shortened V by 2 bases and J by 5 bases, and 19 bases separated the two germline ends. The CDR3 covers 16 residues. Looked up from germline, CDR1 is MNHNY and CDR2 is SVGAGI (reference sequence). The CDR3 region is CASSYGSYEGGDEQYF. The CDR3 region has the DNA TGTGCCAGCAGTTACGGGTCTTACGAGGGTGGCGACGAGCAGTACTTC.

In regard to this clone: The same CDR3 arises from other DNA sequences in this sample as well. J is TRBJ1-4 and V is TRBV18; TRBD1 matches at 7 bases. Losses at the gene ends were 3 bases for V and 0 bases for J; bases not matched to a gene: 13. There are 19 residues in the CDR3. Germline-derived CDR1 and CDR2 are KGHSH and LQKENI. CDR3 sequence (DNA): TGTGCCAGCTCACCCTCGCGTCTCGGACAGGCCACAACTAATGAAAAACTGTTTTTT. This sequence encodes CASSPSRLGQATTNEKLFF.

This clone has only one observation. V usage is TRBV4-3 and J usage is TRBJ2-7, with TRBD2 identical over 10 bases. CDR1 and CDR2 from the germline V gene are LGHNA and YSLEER. V was clipped by 2 bases and J by 7 bases; unmatched bases: 8. This CDR3 has 15 residues. As DNA, the CDR3 is TGCGCCAGCAGCCAATTACCGGGACTAGCGCGTGAGCAGTACTTC. Amino acid sequence: CASSQLPGLAREQYF.

This chain joins TRBV2 and TRBJ2-3; 16 nucleotides line up with TRBD2. The CDR3 has 17 amino acids. V shed 9 bases and J 0 bases; nucleotides not matched to a gene: 6. Germline lookup yields CDR1 SNHLY and CDR2 FYNNEI. CDR3 nucleotides: TGTGCCAGACGAGGGACTAGCGGGGGGGTTAGCACAGATACGCAGTATTTT. Its protein is CARRGTSGGVSTDTQYF.

The count of this clone is one. The chain recombines TRBV10-3 with TRBJ2-5; D gene unclear. Germline V lookup: CDR1 ENHRY, CDR2 SYGVKD. This CDR3 is built from 14 residues. V was shortened by 2 bases and J by 4 bases, with 11 bases between the two germline ends. CDR3 coding DNA: TGTGCCATCAGTGAGCCGACCCGAGGAGAGACCCAGTACTTC. This codes for CAISEPTRGETQYF.

This chain joins TRBV7-7 and TRBJ2-7; 10 bases fit TRBD1. The CDR3 totals 13 residues. CDR1 and CDR2 (germline): SSHAT, FNYEAQ (reference sequence). The CDR3 nucleotides are TGTGCTAGCGCAGAGACAGGGGGCGGCGAGCAGTACTTC. It yields the protein CASAETGGGEQYF.

The rearrangement links TRBV25-1 to TRBJ1-2, with a possible D match to TRBD1 (5 bases). The CDR3 length is 16 residues. Deletions cut 2 bases from V and 8 bases from J, with 21 bases between. CDR1 and CDR2 from the germline V gene are MGHDK and SYGVNS. DNA for the CDR3: TGTGCCAGCAGTGAACGTCTTTTTTCAGGGCACAAAGGCTACACCTTC. This gives the protein CASSERLFSGHKGYTF.

The chain joins TRBV9 to TRBJ2-7; D is uncertain. Germline assignment: CDR1 SGDLS and CDR2 YYNGEE. The CDR3 runs 15 residues. Trimming stripped 0 bases from V and 3 bases from J, with 13 bases between. The CDR3 bases are TGTGCCAGCAGCGTAGGTCCGGAGACCGGCTACGAGCAGTACTTC. Its protein is CASSVGPETGYEQYF.

This CDR3 reads CASRPGLIETQYF. CDR3 nucleotides: TGTGCCAGCAGACCTGGACTTATAGAGACCCAGTACTTC. The V gene is TRBV6-5, the J gene TRBJ2-5; possibly TRBD2 for D (5 bases). Per germline, CDR1 MNHEY and CDR2 SVGAGI. Trimming cost V 6 bases and J 4 bases, with 12 bases left between them. This CDR3 is 13 amino acids long.

This chain uses TRBV2 with TRBJ1-2; TRBD1 matches 10 bases. This CDR3 spans 15 amino acids. The germline V gene has CDR1 SNHLY and CDR2 FYNNEI. With 4 bases clipped from V and 0 bases from J, the junction kept 2 bases outside the gene matches. In DNA, the CDR3 is TGTGCCAGCAGTGGGGACAGGGGAGCTAACTATGGCTACACCTTC. This sequence encodes CASSGDRGANYGYTF.

This clone has just one count. The gene calls are TRBV4-1 and TRBJ2-1, with TRBD2 identical over 7 bases. CDR1 MGHRA and CDR2 YSYEKL come from the germline V gene. The CDR3 totals 17 residues. The V segment lost 2 bases and the J segment 5 bases; nucleotides outside the gene matches: 12. CDR3 nucleotide sequence: TGCGCCAGCAGCCAATCCCCGCCGAGGCTAGCGGACAATGAGCAGTTCTTC. Translation: CASSQSPPRLADNEQFF.